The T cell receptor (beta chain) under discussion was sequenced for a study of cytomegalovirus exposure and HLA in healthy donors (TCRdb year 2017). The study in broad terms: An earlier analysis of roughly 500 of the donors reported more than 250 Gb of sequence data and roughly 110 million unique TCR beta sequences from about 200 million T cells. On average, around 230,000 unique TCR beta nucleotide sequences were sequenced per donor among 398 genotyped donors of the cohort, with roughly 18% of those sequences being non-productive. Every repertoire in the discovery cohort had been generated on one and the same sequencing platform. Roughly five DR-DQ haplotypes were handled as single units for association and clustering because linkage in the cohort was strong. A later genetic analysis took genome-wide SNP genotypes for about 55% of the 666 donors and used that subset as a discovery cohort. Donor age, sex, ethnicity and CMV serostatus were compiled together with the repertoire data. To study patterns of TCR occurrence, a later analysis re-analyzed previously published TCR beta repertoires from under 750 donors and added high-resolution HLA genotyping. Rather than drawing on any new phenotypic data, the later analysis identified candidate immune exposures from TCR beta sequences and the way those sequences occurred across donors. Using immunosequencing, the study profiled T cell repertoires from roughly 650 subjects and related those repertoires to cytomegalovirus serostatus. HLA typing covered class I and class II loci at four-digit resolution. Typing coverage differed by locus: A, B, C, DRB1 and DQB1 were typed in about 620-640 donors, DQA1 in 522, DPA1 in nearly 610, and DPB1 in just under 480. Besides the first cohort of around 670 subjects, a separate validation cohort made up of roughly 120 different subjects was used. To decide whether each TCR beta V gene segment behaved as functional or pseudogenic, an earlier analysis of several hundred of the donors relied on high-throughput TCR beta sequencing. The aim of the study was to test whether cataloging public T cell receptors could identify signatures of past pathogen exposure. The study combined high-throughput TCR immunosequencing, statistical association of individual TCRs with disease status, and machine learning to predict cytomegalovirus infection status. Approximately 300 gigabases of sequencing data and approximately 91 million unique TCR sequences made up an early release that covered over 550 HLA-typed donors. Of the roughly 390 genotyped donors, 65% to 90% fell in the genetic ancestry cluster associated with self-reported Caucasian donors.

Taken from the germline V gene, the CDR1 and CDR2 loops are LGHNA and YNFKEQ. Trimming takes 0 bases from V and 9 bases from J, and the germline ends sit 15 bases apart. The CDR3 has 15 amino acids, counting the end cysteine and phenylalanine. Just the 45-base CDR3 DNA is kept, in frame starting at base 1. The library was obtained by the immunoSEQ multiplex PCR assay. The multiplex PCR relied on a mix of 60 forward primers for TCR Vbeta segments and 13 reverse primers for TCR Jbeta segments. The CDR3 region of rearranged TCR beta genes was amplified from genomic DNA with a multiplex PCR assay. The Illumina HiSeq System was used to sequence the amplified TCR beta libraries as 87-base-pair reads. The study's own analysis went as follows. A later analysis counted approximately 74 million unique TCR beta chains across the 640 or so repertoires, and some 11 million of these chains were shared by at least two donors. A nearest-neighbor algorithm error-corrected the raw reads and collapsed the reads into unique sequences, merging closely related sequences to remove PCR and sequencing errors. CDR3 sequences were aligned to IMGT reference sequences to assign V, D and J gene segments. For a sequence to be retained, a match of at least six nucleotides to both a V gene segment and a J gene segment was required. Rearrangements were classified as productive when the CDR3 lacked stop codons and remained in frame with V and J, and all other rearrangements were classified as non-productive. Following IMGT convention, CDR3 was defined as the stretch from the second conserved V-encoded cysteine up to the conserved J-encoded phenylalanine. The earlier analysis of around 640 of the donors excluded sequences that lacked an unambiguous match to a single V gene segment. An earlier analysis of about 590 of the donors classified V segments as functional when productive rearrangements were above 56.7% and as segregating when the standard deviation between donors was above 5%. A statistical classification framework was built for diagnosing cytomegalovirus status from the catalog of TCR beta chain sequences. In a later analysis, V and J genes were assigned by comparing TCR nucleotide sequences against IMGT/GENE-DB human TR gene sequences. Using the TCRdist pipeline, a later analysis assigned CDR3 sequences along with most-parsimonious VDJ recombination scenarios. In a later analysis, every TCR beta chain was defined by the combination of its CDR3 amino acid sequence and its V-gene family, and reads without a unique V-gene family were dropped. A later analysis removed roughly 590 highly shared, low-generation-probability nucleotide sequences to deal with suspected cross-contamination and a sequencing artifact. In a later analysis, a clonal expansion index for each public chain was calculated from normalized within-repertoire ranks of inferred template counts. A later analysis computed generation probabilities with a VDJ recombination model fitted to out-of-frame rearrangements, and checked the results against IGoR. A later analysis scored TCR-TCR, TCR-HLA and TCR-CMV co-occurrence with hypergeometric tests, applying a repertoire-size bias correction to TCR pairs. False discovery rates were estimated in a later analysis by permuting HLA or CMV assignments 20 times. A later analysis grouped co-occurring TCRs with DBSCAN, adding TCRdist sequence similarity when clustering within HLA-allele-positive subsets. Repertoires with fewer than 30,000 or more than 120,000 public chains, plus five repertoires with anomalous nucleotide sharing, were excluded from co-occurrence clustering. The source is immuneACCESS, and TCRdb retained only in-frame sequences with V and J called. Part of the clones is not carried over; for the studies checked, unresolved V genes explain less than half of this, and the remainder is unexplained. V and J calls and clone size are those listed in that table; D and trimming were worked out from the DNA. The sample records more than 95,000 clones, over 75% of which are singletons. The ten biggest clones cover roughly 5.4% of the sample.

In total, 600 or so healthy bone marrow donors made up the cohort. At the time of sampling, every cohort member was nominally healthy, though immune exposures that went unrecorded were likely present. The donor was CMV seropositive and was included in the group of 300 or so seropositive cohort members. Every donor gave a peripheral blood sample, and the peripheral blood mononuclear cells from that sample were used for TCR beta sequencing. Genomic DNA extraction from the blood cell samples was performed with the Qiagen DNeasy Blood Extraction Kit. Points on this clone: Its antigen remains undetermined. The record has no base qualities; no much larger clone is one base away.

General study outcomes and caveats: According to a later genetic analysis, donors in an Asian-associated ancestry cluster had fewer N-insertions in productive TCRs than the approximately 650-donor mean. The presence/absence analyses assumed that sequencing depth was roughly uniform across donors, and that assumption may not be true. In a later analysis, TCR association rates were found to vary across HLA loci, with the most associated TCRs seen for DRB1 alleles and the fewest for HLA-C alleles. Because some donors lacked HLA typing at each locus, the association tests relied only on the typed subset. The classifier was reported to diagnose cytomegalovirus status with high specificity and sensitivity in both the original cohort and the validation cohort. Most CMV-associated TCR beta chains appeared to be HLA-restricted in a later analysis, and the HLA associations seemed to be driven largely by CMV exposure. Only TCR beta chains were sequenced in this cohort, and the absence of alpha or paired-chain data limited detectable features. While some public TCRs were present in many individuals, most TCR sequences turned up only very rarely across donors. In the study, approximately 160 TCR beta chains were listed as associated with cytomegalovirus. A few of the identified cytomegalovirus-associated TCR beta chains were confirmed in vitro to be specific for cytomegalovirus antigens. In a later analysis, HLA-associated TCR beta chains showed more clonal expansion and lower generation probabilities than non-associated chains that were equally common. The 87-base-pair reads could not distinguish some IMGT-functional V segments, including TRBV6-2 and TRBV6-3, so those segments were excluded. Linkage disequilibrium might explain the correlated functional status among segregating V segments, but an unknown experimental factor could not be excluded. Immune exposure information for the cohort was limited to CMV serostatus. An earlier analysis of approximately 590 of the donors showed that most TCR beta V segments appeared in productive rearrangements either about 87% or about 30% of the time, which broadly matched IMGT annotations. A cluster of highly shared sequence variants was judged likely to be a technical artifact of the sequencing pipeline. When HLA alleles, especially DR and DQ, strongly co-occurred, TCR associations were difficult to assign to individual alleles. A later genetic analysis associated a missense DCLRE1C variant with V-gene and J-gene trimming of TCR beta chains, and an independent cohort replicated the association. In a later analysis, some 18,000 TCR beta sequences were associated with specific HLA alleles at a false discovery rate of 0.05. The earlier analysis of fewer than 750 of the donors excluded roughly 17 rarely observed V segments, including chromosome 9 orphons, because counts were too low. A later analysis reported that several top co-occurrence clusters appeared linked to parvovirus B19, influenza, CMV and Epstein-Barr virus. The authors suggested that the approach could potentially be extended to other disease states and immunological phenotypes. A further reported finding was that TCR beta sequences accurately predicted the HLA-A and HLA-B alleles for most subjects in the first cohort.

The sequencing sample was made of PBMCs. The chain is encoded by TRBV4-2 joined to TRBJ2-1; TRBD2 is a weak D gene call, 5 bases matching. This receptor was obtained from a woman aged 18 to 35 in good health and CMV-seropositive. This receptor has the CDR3 CASSQDLDGMGEQFF. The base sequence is TGTGCCAGCAGCCAAGATCTAGACGGGATGGGTGAGCAGTTCTTC.